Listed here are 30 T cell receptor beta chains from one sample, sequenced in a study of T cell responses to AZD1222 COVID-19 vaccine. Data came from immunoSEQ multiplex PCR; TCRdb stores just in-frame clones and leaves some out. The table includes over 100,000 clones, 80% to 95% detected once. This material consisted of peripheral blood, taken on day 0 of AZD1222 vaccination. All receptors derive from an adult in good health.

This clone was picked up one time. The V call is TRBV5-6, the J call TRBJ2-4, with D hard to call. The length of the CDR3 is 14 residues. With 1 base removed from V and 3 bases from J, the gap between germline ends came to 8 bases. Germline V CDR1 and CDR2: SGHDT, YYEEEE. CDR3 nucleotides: TGTGCCAGCAGCTTGAGGCGGATCAAAAACATTCAGTACTTC. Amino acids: CASSLRRIKNIQYF.

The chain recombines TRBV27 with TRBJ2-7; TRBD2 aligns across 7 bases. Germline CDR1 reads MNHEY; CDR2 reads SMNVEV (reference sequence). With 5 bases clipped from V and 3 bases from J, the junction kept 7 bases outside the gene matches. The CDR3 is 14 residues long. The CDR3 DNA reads TGTGCCAGCAGTCGAGGACTAGGAGTCTACGAGCAGTACTTC. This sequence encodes CASSRGLGVYEQYF.

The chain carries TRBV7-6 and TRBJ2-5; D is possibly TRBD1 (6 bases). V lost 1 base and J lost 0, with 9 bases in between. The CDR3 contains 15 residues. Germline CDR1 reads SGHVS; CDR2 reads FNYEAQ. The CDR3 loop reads CASSLGQGYQETQYF. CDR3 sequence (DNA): TGTGCCAGCAGCTTAGGCCAGGGGTACCAAGAGACCCAGTACTTC.

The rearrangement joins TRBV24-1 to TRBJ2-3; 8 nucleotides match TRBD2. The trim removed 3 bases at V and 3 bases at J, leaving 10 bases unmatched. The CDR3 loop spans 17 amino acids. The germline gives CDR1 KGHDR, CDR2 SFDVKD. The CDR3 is CATSDPAPVAGTDTQYF. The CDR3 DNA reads TGTGCCACCAGTGATCCAGCACCTGTAGCGGGGACAGATACGCAGTATTTT.

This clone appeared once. The CDR3 nucleotides read TGCGCCAGCAGCTTGTCTGGGACGGCCACCTACGAGCAGTACTTC. Translation: CASSLSGTATYEQYF. J is TRBJ2-7 and V is TRBV5-1; D assignment may be TRBD1 or TRBD2 (5 bases each). The CDR3 consists of 15 residues. CDR1 is SGHRS and CDR2 is YFSETQ in the germline V gene. Trimming shortened V by 1 base and J by 2 bases, and 13 bases separated the two germline ends.

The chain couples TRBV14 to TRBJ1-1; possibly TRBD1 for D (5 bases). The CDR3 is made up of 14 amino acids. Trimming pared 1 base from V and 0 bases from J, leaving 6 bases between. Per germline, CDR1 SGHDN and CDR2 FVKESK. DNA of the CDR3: TGTGCCAGCAGCCAAGCAGGGATGAACACTGAAGCTTTCTTT. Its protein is CASSQAGMNTEAFF.

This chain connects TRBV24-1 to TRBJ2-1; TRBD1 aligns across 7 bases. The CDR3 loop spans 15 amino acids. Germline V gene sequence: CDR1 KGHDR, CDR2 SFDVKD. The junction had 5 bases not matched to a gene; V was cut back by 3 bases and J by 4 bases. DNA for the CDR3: TGTGCCACCAGTGATCGGGACAGAGTATACAATGAGCAGTTCTTC. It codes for CATSDRDRVYNEQFF.

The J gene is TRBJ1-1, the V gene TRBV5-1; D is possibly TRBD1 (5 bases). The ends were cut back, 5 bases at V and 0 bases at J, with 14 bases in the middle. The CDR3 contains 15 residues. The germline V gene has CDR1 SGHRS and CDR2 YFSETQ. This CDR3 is CASRHTGTMNTEAFF. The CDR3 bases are TGCGCCAGCAGGCATACCGGGACCATGAACACTGAAGCTTTCTTT.

CDR3 protein: CASSTDRGQYF. The CDR3 region has the DNA TGTGCCAGCAGCACAGACAGGGGCCAGTACTTC. V gene TRBV5-5 combines with J gene TRBJ2-5; 8 bases map to TRBD1. V shed 4 bases and J 10 bases; nucleotides not matched to a gene: 3. Germline CDR1 is SGHKS and CDR2 is YYEKEE (reference sequence). The CDR3 loop spans 11 amino acids.

CDR3 coding DNA: TGTGCCTCAAAACGGCCATTAGAATTCTCTGGAAACACCATATATTTT. Translated: CASKRPLEFSGNTIYF. The V and J genes are TRBV30 and TRBJ1-3; D gene uncertain. Trimming cost V 7 bases and J 0 bases, with 19 bases left between them. The CDR3 covers 16 residues. Germline V gives CDR1 GTSNPN, CDR2 SVGIG (reference sequence).

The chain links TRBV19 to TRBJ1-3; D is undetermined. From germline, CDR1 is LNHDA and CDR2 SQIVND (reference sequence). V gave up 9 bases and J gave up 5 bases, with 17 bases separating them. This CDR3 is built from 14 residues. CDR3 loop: CASVTDALRNTIYF. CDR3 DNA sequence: TGTGCCAGCGTCACCGACGCGCTCCGAAACACCATATATTTT.

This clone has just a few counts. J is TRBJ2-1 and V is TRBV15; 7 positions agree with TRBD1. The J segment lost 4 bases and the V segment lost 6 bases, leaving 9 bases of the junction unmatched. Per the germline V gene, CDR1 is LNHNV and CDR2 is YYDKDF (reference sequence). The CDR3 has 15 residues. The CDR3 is CATRDVGGLYNEQFF. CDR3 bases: TGTGCCACCAGAGATGTAGGGGGCTTGTACAATGAGCAGTTCTTC.

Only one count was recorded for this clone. CDR3 DNA: TGCGCCAGCAGACGTTTTGGGGGCCCTAGCACAGATACGCAGTATTTT. Encoded protein: CASRRFGGPSTDTQYF. The chain has TRBV5-1 and TRBJ2-3; D might be TRBD1 (6 bases). CDR3 size: 16 residues. The germline gives CDR1 SGHRS, CDR2 YFSETQ. V was cut by 5 bases and J by 0 bases, with 16 bases left in between. Based on the CDR3 plus reference TRBV5-1 and TRBJ2-3, the full variable domain is KAGVTQTPRYLIKTRGQQVTLSCSPISGHRSVSWYQQTPGQGLQFLFEYFSETQRNKGNFPGRFSGRQFSNSRSEMNVSTLELGDSALYLCASRRFGGPSTDTQYFGPGTRLTVL.

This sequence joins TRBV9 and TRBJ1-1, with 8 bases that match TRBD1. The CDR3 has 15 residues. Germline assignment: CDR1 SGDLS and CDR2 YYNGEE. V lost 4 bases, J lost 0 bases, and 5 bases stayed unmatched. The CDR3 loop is CASSPRTGLNTEAFF. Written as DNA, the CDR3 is TGTGCCAGCAGCCCCAGGACAGGGCTGAACACTGAAGCTTTCTTT.

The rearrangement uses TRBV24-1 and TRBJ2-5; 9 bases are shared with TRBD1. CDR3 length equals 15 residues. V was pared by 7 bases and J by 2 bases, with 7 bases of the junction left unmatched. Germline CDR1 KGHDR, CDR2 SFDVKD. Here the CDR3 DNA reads TGTGCCACCAGCATGGGACAGGGCAGTCAAGAGACCCAGTACTTC. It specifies CATSMGQGSQETQYF.

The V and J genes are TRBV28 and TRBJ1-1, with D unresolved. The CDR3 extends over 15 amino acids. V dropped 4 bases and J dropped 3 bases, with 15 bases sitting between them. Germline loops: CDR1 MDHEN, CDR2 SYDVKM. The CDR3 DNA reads TGTGCCAGCAGTTCCCCGCCCCGCGGGGACACTGAAGCTTTCTTT. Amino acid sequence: CASSSPPRGDTEAFF. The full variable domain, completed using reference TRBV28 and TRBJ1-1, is DVKVTQSSRYLVKRTGEKVFLECVQDMDHENMFWYRQDPGLGLRLIYFSYDVKMKEKGDIPEGYSVSREKKERFSLILESASTNQTSMYLCASSSPPRGDTEAFFGQGTRLTVV.

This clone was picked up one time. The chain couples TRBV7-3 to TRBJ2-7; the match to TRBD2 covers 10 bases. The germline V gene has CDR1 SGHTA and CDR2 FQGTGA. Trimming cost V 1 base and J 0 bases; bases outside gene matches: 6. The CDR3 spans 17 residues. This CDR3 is CASSLNALAGDSYEQYF. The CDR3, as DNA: TGTGCCAGCAGCTTAAATGCGCTAGCGGGGGACTCCTACGAGCAGTACTTC.

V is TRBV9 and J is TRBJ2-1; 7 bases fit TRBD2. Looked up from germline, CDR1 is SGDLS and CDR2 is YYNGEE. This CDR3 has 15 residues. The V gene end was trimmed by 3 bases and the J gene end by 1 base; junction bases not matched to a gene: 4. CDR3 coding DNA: TGTGCCAGCAGCGCCAGCGGGAAGTCCTACAATGAGCAGTTCTTC. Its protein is CASSASGKSYNEQFF.

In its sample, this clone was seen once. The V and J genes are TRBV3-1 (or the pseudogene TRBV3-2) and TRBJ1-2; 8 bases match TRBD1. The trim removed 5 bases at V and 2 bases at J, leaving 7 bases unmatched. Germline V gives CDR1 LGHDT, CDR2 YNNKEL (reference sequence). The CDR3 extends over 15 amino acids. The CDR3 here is CASSKSGTGNYGYTF. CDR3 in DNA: TGTGCCAGCAGCAAATCCGGGACAGGCAACTATGGCTACACCTTC.

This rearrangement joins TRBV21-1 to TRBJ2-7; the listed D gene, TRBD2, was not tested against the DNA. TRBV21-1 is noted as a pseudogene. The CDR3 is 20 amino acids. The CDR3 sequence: CASTLPPREGADSCSYEQYF. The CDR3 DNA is TGTGCCAGCACCCTCCCCCCTAGGGAGGGCGCGGACAGTTGCTCCTACGAGCAGTACTTC.

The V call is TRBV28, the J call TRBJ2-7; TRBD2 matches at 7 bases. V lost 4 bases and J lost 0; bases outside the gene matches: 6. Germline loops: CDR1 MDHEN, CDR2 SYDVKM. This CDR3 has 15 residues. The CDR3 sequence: CASSSGRTSSYEQYF. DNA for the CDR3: TGTGCCAGCAGTTCTGGACGGACTAGCTCCTACGAGCAGTACTTC.

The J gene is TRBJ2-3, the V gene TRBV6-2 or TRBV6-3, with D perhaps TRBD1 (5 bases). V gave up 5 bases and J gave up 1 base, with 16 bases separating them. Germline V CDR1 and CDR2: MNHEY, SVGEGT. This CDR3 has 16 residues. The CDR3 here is CASSRPTAMRTDTQYF. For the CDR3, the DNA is TGTGCCAGCAGTCGCCCGACAGCTATGCGCACAGATACGCAGTATTTT.

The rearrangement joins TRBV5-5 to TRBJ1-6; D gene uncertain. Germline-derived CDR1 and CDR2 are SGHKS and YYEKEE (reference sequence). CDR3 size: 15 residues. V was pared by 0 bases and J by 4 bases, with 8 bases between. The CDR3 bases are TGTGCCAGCAGCTTGGTGCCAGGTTATAATTCACCCCTCCACTTT. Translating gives CASSLVPGYNSPLHF.

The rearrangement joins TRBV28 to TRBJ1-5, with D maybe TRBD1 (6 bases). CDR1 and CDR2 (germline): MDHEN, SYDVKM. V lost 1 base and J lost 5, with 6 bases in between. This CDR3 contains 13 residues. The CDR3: CASSLSGDQPQHF. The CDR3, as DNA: TGTGCCAGCAGTTTATCAGGGGATCAGCCCCAGCATTTT.

CDR3 sequence (DNA): TGTGCCAGCAGCCACGGACAGGGGGATTCACCCCTCCACTTT. Its translation is CASSHGQGDSPLHF. The V call is TRBV4-2, the J call TRBJ1-6, with 10 bases that match TRBD1. CDR1 and CDR2 from the germline V gene are LGHNA and YNFKEQ. V was clipped by 3 bases and J by 8 bases; unmatched bases: 1. The CDR3 totals 14 residues.

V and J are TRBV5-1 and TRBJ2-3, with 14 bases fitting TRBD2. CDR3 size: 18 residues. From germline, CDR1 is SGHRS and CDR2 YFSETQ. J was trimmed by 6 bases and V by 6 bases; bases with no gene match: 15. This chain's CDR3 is CASTPGMTSGGALDTQYF. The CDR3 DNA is TGCGCCAGCACCCCGGGCATGACTAGCGGGGGGGCCCTTGATACGCAGTATTTT.

This CDR3 reads CASSLGQGAGGYTF. The DNA for the CDR3 is TGTGCCAGCAGTTTAGGACAGGGTGCCGGTGGCTACACCTTC. This chain uses TRBV27 with TRBJ1-2; 8 nucleotides agree with TRBD1. V gave up 2 bases and J gave up 7 bases; unmatched junction bases: 6. Germline V CDR1 and CDR2: MNHEY, SMNVEV (reference sequence). The CDR3 runs 14 residues.

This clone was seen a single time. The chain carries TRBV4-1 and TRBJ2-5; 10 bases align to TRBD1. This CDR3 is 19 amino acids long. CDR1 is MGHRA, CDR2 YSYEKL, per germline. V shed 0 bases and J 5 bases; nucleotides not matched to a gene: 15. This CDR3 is CASSQEPGTGARGMETQYF. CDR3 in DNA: TGCGCCAGCAGCCAAGAGCCCGGGACAGGGGCAAGGGGTATGGAGACCCAGTACTTC.

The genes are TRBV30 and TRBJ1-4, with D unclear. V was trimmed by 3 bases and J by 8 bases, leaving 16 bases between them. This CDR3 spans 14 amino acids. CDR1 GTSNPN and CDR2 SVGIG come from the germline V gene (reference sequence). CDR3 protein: CAWSLDASEEKLFF. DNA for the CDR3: TGTGCCTGGAGCCTAGACGCCTCGGAGGAAAAACTGTTTTTT.

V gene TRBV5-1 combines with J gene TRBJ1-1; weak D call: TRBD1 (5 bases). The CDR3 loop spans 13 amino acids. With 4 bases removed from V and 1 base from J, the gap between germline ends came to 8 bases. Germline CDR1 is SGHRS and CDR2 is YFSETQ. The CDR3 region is CASSTGQNTEAFF. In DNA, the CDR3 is TGCGCCAGCAGCACTGGACAGAACACTGAAGCTTTCTTT.